Listed below are T cell receptor beta chains from one sample, sequenced in a study of OX40 agonist ivuxolimab in advanced cancers. Some clones are missing from TCRdb's copy, which holds only in-frame ones; the method was immunoSEQ multiplex PCR. The sample has 100,000 to 150,000 clones, 85% to 95% seen once. The material sequenced was CD4+ or CD8+ T cells sorted from blood, taken in a trial of the OX40 agonist ivuxolimab. These receptor sequences come from an adult with an advanced solid tumor such as melanoma, head and neck, liver or kidney cancer. The CDR3 runs from the conserved cysteine through the conserved F or W. D genes are given only for firm matches. Clone size, where shown, is once, few, many, or a class for clones that have expanded.

D,size,V,J,DNA,CDR3
TRBD1,NA,TRBV7-3,TRBJ1-1,TGTGCCAGCAGCCCCACAGGGGGCAGAGGCACTGAAGCTTTCTTT,CASSPTGGRGTEAFF
NA,NA,TRBV30,TRBJ1-1,TGTGCCTGGAGTGGGCAGGGGACCACTGAAGCTTTCTTT,CAWSGQGTTEAFF
NA,NA,TRBV4-2,TRBJ2-2,TGTGCCAGCAGCGAGTACCCAGACACCGGGGAGCTGTTTTTT,CASSEYPDTGELFF
TRBD2,once,TRBV6-5,TRBJ2-2,TGTGCCAGCAGACCTAGCGGGAACACCGGGGAGCTGTTTTTT,CASRPSGNTGELFF
TRBD2,NA,TRBV25-1,TRBJ2-7,TGTGCCAGCAGTTTACGGACTAGCGGGACTTACGAGCAGTACTTC,CASSLRTSGTYEQYF
TRBD1,NA,TRBV2,TRBJ1-5,TGTGCCAGCAGCTCAGGACAGGGGGCACAGCCCCAGCATTTT,CASSSGQGAQPQHF
NA,NA,TRBV2,TRBJ2-7,TGTGCCAGCAGGGGGGCAGGCTCGACTTCCTACGAGCAGTACTTC,CASRGAGSTSYEQYF
NA,once,TRBV27,TRBJ2-5,TGTGCCAGCAGTTCCCTCCGCGGGAAGTACCAAGAGACCCAGTACTTC,CASSSLRGKYQETQYF
NA,once,TRBV6-6,TRBJ1-2,TGTGCCAGCAGTCTGGACAGAGGCTATGGCTACACCTTC,CASSLDRGYGYTF
TRBD2,NA,TRBV7-2,TRBJ2-1,TGTGCCAGCAGTTCTACTAGCGGCTCCTACAATGAGCAGTTCTTC,CASSSTSGSYNEQFF
NA,NA,TRBV6-6,TRBJ1-1,TGTGCCAGCAGTTCCTCACCGGCCTACACTGAAGCTTTCTTT,CASSSSPAYTEAFF
NA,NA,TRBV5-1,TRBJ2-5,TGCGCCAGCAGCTTGTCAGGGAACCACGGAGAGACCCAGTACTTC,CASSLSGNHGETQYF
NA,NA,TRBV15,TRBJ2-7,TGTGCCACCAGCGCGGGCAGGGTTTACGAGCAGTACTTC,CATSAGRVYEQYF
NA,NA,TRBV7-9,TRBJ1-4,TGTGCCAGCAGCTTATGGGGGTCTAATGAAAAACTGTTTTTT,CASSLWGSNEKLFF
NA,NA,TRBV5-1,TRBJ1-4,TGCGCCAGCAGCTTGGCCGCGGGGTTAGAAGAAAAACTGTTTTTT,CASSLAAGLEEKLFF
TRBD2,NA,TRBV18,TRBJ2-7,TGTGCCAGCTCTCGAGAGACTAGCGGCGTACTCGAGCAGTACTTC,CASSRETSGVLEQYF
NA,NA,TRBV6-1,TRBJ1-2,TGTGCCAGCAGTGTTAAGGGCTCCGGGGGCTACACCTTC,CASSVKGSGGYTF
NA,NA,TRBV28,TRBJ1-5,TGTGCCAGCAGGGAACCAGAAAATAGCAATCAGCCCCAGCATTTT,CASREPENSNQPQHF
NA,NA,TRBV6-5,TRBJ2-7,TGTGCCAGCAGTTACGGCGGCAGCGACTACGAGCAGTACTTC,CASSYGGSDYEQYF
NA,NA,TRBV5-6,TRBJ2-7,TGTGCCAGCAGCTTGGGTGGAGATTTCTACGAGCAGTACTTC,CASSLGGDFYEQYF
TRBD1,NA,TRBV5-1,TRBJ2-7,TGCGCCAGCAGCCCGCAGACAGGGGGTGTTTACGAGCAGTACTTC,CASSPQTGGVYEQYF
TRBD2,NA,TRBV28,TRBJ2-7,TGTGCCAGCTCGGGACACTGGACTAGCGGGAAATCCTACGAGCAGTACTTC,CASSGHWTSGKSYEQYF
NA,NA,TRBV28,TRBJ1-1,TGTGCCAGCAGATTGGACAGGAACACTGAAGCTTTCTTT,CASRLDRNTEAFF
NA,NA,TRBV10-3,TRBJ1-5,TGTGCCCACTGGGACGGCATGAATCAGCCCCAGCATTTT,CAHWDGMNQPQHF
NA,NA,TRBV4-1,TRBJ2-3,TGCGCCAGCAGTTCAATTCTGCAGGGGAGGACAGATACGCAGTATTTT,CASSSILQGRTDTQYF
TRBD2,NA,TRBV19,TRBJ2-7,TGTGCCAGTAGTCGCGGGGGGGGCTACGAGCAGTACTTC,CASSRGGGYEQYF
NA,NA,TRBV5-1,TRBJ2-5,TGCGCCAGCACTCTCCGTTCGGGGTACGAAATCGAGACCCAGTACTTC,CASTLRSGYEIETQYF
NA,NA,TRBV28,TRBJ1-4,TGTGCCAGCAGTCCGTATCAGGGGCAGGGATGGGAAAAATTGTTTTTT,CASSPYQGQGWEKLFF
NA,NA,TRBV5-1,TRBJ2-1,TGCGCCAGCAGTGGGCAGGGGACCTACAATGAGCAGTTCTTC,CASSGQGTYNEQFF
TRBD1,NA,TRBV5-1,TRBJ2-7,TGCGCCAGCAGCCGCGGGACAGGGGACTACGAGCAGTACTTC,CASSRGTGDYEQYF
NA,NA,TRBV7-8,TRBJ2-7,TGTGCCAGCAGCCCAGGGACATCCTACGAGCAGTACTTC,CASSPGTSYEQYF
NA,NA,TRBV19,TRBJ1-1,TGTGCCAGTAGTATAGTTCCCTTTAACACTGAAGCTTTCTTT,CASSIVPFNTEAFF
TRBD2,NA,TRBV28,TRBJ2-3,TGTGCCAGCAGCCCAAACGGGAGGGCGTCAGATACGCAGTATTTT,CASSPNGRASDTQYF
NA,NA,TRBV5-1,TRBJ1-2,TGCGCCAGCAGCTTGGCCGAGCAGGGAAACTATGGCTACACCTTC,CASSLAEQGNYGYTF
TRBD1,NA,TRBV7-7,TRBJ2-7,TGTGCTAGCAGCATCGGACAGGGCGACTCCTACGAGCAGTACTTC,CASSIGQGDSYEQYF
NA,once,TRBV28,TRBJ1-6,TGTGCCAGCAGTTTAAATGTGGAGAATTCACCCCTCCACTTT,CASSLNVENSPLHF
NA,NA,TRBV7-9,TRBJ2-2,TGTGCCAGCAACTTCTGGCGGCCTAACACCGGGGAGCTGTTTTTT,CASNFWRPNTGELFF
TRBD2,NA,TRBV7-9,TRBJ2-1,TGTGCCAGCAGCTCCTGGACTAGTACGGATGAGCAGTTCTTC,CASSSWTSTDEQFF
NA,NA,TRBV2,TRBJ2-5,TGTGCCAGCAGGGAAGGAGGGCTACCCCAAGAGACCCAGTACTTC,CASREGGLPQETQYF
NA,NA,TRBV18,TRBJ2-5,TGTGCCAGCTCACCTAATCCGAGGGAGACCCAGTACTTC,CASSPNPRETQYF
TRBD1,NA,TRBV11-3,TRBJ2-7,TGTGCCAGCAGCCCCGGGACAGGGAGGTCCTACGAGCAGTACTTC,CASSPGTGRSYEQYF
NA,NA,TRBV7-8,TRBJ2-1,TGTGCCAGCAGCTGGGCCGGACGGCCGAATGAGCAGTTCTTC,CASSWAGRPNEQFF
NA,NA,TRBV5-1,TRBJ2-7,TGCGCCAGCACCGGGAGCTCCTACGAGCAGTACTTC,CASTGSSYEQYF
TRBD1,once,TRBV27,TRBJ2-7,TGTGCCAGCAGTTTAGGGGGACAGGGGGTATCCTACGAGCAGTACTTC,CASSLGGQGVSYEQYF
TRBD1,NA,TRBV28,TRBJ2-7,TGTGCCAGCAGTTCCCACGACAGGGCTTGGAACGAGCAGTACTTC,CASSSHDRAWNEQYF
NA,NA,TRBV9,TRBJ1-4,TGTGCCAGCAGCGTATTTCAGGGACACGGGGATAGGGAAAAACTGTTTTTT,CASSVFQGHGDREKLFF
NA,few,TRBV30,TRBJ1-2,TGTGCCTGGAGTCCGCGGGCCGGGGGCTACACCTTC,CAWSPRAGGYTF
NA,once,TRBV5-4,TRBJ1-4,TGTGCCAGCAGCGTCAAGACAACTAATGAAAAACTGTTTTTT,CASSVKTTNEKLFF
TRBD2,NA,TRBV19,TRBJ2-1,TGTGCCAGTAGTATGTTCGGTCTAGCGGGATTCGGGGAGCAGTTCTTC,CASSMFGLAGFGEQFF